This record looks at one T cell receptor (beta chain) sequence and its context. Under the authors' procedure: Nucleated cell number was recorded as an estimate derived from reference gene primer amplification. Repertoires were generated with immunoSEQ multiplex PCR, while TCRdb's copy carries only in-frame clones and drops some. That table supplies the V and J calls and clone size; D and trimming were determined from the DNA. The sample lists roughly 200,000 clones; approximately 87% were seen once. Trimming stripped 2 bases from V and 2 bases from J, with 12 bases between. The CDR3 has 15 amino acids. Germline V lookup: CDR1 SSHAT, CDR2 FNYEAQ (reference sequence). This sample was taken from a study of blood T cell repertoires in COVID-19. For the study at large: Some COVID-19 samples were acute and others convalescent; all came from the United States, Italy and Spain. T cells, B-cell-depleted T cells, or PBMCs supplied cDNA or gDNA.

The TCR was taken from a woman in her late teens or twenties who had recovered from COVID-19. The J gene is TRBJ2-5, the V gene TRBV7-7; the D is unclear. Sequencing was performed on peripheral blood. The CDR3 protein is CASSLLLGGQETQYF. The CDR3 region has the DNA TGTGCCAGCAGCTTACTACTTGGTGGTCAAGAGACCCAGTACTTC.